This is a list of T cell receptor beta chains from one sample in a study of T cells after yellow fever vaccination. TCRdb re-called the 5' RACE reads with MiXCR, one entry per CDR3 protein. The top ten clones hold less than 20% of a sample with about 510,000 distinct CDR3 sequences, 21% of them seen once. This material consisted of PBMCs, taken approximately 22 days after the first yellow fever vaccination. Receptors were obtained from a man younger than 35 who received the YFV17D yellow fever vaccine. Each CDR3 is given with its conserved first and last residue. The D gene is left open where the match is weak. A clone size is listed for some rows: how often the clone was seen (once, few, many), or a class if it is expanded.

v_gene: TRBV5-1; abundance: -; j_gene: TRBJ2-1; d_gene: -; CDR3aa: CASSFSGPSSYNEQFF; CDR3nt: TGCGCCAGCAGCTTTTCGGGGCCAAGCTCCTACAATGAGCAGTTCTTC
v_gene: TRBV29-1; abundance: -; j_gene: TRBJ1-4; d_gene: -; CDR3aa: CSGSEGDEKLFF; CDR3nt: TGCAGCGGGTCAGAGGGGGATGAAAAACTGTTTTTT
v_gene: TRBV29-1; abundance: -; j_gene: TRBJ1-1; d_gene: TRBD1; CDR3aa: CSVKGQGNTEAFF; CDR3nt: TGCAGCGTCAAGGGACAGGGGAACACTGAAGCTTTCTTT
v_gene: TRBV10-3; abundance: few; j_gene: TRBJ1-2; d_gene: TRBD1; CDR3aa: CAIRATGVRTNYGYTF; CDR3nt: TGTGCCATCAGAGCTACAGGGGTTAGGACTAACTATGGCTACACCTTC
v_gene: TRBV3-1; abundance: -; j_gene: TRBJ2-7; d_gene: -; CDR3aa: CASTPRGDKPYEQYF; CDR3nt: TGTGCCAGCACCCCGAGAGGAGACAAACCCTACGAGCAGTACTTC
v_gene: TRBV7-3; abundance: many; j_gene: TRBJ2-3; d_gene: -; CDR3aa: CASSLTGPSTDTQYF; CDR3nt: TGTGCCAGCAGCTTAACCGGGCCTAGCACAGATACGCAGTATTTT
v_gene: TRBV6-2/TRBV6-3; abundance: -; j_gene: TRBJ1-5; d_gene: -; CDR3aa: CASTPWVDQPQHF; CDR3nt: TGTGCCAGCACCCCCTGGGTAGATCAGCCCCAGCATTTT
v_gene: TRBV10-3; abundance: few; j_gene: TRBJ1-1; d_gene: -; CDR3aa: CAISESRGDTEAFF; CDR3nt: TGTGCCATCAGTGAGTCAAGAGGGGATACTGAAGCTTTCTTT
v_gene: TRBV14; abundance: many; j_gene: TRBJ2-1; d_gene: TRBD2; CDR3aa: CASSRGLLAGANEQFF; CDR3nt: TGTGCCAGCAGCCGAGGGTTACTAGCGGGGGCCAATGAGCAGTTCTTC
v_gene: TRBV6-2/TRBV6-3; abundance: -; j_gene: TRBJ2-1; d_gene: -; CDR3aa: CASSRRGLSSYNEQFF; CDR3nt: TGTGCCAGCAGTAGGAGGGGGCTCAGCTCCTACAATGAGCAGTTCTTC
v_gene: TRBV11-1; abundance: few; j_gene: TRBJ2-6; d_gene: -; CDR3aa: CASLPGGSGANVLTF; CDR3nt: TGTGCCAGCCTCCCAGGTGGCTCTGGGGCCAACGTCCTGACTTTC
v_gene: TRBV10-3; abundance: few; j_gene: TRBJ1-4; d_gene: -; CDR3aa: CAISESTRGLFF; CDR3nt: TGTGCCATCAGTGAGTCGACGAGGGGGCTGTTTTTT
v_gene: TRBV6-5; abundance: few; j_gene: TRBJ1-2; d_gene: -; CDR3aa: CASSYSGAYGYTF; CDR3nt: TGTGCCAGCAGTTACTCGGGGGCATATGGCTACACCTTC
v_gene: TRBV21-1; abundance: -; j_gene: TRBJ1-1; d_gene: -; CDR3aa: CASSKVLSGSQFLNTEAFF; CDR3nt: TGTGCCAGCAGCAAAGTCTTATCCGGGTCCCAATTCCTGAACACTGAAGCTTTCTTT
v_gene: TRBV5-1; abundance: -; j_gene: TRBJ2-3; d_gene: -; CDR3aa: CASSSEGTPTQYF; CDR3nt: TGCGCCAGCAGCTCCGAGGGGACTCCTACGCAGTATTTT
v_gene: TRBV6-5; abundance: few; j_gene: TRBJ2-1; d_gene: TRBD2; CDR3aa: CASSYLPYPSGGDNEQFF; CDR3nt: TGTGCCAGCAGTTACTTACCCTATCCCAGCGGGGGGGACAATGAGCAGTTCTTC
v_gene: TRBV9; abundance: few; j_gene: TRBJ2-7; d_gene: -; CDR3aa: CASSVEGLTGSYEQYF; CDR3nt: TGTGCCAGCAGCGTAGAAGGGTTGACGGGATCCTACGAGCAGTACTTC
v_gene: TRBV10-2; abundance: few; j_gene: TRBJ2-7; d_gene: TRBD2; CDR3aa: CASGLAGVYEQYF; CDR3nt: TGCGCCAGCGGACTAGCGGGGGTATACGAGCAGTACTTC
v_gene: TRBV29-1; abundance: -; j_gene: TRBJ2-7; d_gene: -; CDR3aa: CSALVLSYEQYF; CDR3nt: TGCAGCGCCCTAGTATTATCCTACGAGCAGTACTTC
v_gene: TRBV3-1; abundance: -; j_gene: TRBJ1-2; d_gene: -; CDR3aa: CASSRTANRGGYTF; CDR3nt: TGTGCCAGCAGCCGAACGGCAAACCGGGGTGGCTACACCTTC
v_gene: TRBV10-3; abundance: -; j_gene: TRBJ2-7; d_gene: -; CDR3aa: CAISRGQSYEQYF; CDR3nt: TGTGCCATCAGTAGGGGACAATCCTACGAGCAGTACTTC
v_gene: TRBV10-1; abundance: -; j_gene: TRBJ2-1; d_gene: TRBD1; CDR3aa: CASSLSLGQGAAEQFF; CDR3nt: TGCGCCAGCAGCCTCTCCCTGGGACAGGGGGCTGCTGAGCAGTTCTTC
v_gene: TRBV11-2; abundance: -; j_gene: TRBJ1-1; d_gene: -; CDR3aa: CASSPMNTEAFF; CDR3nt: TGTGCCAGCAGTCCTATGAACACTGAAGCTTTCTTT
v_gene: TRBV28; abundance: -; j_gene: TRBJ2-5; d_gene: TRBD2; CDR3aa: CASSFRGLAGYQETQYF; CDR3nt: TGTGCCAGCAGTTTTAGGGGTCTAGCGGGGTACCAAGAGACCCAGTACTTC
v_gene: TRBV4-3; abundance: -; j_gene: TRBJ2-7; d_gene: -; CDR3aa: CASSQDSGSYEQYF; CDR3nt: TGCGCCAGCAGCCAAGATTCAGGGTCCTACGAGCAGTACTTC
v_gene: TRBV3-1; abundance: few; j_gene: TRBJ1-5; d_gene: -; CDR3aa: CASSQENQGPQHF; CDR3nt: TGTGCCAGCAGCCAAGAAAACCAGGGTCCCCAGCATTTT
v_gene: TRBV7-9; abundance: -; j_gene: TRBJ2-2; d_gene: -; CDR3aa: CASSSLRTETGELFF; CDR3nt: TGTGCCAGCAGCTCGTTACGGACTGAGACCGGGGAGCTGTTTTTT
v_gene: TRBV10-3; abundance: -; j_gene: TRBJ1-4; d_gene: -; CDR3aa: CAISVGTSSNEKLFF; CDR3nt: TGTGCCATCAGTGTGGGGACGTCTAGTAATGAAAAACTGTTTTTT
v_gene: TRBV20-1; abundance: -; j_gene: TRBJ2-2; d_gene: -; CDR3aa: CSARDIHLNTGELFF; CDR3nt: TGCAGTGCTAGAGACATACACCTTAACACCGGGGAGCTGTTTTTT
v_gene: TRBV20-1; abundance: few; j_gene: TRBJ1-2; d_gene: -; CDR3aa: CSARGRAYDYGYTF; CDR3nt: TGCAGTGCTAGAGGCCGGGCCTACGACTATGGCTACACCTTC
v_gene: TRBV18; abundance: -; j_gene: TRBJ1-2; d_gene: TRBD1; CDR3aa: CASQGSGYTF; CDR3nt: TGTGCCTCACAGGGGTCTGGCTACACCTTC
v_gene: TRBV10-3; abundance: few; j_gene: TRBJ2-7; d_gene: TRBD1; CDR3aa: CAIPGGAGVWEQYF; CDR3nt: TGTGCCATCCCAGGGGGCGCAGGAGTTTGGGAGCAGTACTTC
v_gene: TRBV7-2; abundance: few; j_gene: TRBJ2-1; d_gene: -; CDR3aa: CASSAQPGSYNEQFF; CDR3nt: TGTGCCAGCAGCGCCCAACCCGGGAGCTACAATGAGCAGTTCTTC
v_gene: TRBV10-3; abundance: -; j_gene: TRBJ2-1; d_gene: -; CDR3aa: CAISTEAEHNEQFF; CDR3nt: TGTGCCATCAGCACCGAGGCTGAGCACAATGAGCAGTTCTTC
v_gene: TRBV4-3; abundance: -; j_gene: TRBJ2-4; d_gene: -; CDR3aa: CASSLPFRAKNIQYF; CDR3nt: TGCGCCAGCAGCCTCCCCTTCCGGGCTAAAAACATTCAGTACTTC
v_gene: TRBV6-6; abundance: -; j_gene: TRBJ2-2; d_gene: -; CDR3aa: CASTGTVGELFF; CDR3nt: TGTGCCAGCACAGGGACGGTCGGGGAGCTGTTTTTT
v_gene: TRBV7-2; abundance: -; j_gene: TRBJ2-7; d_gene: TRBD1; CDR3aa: CASSVARGQGTLRYEQYF; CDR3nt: TGTGCCAGCAGCGTAGCCCGGGGACAGGGGACCCTTCGCTACGAGCAGTACTTC